These 14 T cell receptor beta chains were all obtained from the same sample, sequenced in a study of human T cells and chemical hapten exposure. Documented time point: patch test 1, 2 weeks after DPC sensitization. Specified treatment: therapeutic diphenylcyclopropenone sensitization with weekly scalp DPC. Using its own MiXCR run on the RACE reads, TCRdb lists one record per CDR3 protein. The data contain around 150,000 distinct CDR3 sequences, about 14% of them seen just once; the ten biggest clones take up 1.7%. Material: whole blood, obtained in connection with sensitization to the hapten diphenylcyclopropenone (DPC). Every receptor here comes from a woman aged 30 to 39 with alopecia areata. Some clones in this sample may be carry-over from other donors' samples.

This chain joins TRBV5-1 and TRBJ1-2; D possibly corresponds to TRBD1 (6 bases). The germline V and J ends were trimmed by 6 bases and 9 bases, with 18 bases remaining between them. The CDR3 covers 13 residues. The germline V gene has CDR1 SGHRS and CDR2 YFSETQ. CDR3 residues: CASTKLDSTSYTF. The DNA for the CDR3 is TGCGCCAGCACCAAATTGGACAGTACAAGCTACACCTTC.

This chain connects TRBV28 to TRBJ2-1; TRBD1 is a possible D gene (5 bases). This CDR3 has 14 amino acids. V shed 6 bases and J shed 7 bases, with 16 bases lying between them. Germline V lookup: CDR1 MDHEN, CDR2 SYDVKM. The CDR3 loop reads CASRSRRQPNEQFF. The CDR3, as DNA: TGTGCCAGCAGATCACGCCGACAGCCTAATGAGCAGTTCTTC.

The gene calls are TRBV12-3 or TRBV12-4 and TRBJ2-1, with TRBD2 matching over 9 bases. The V gene end was trimmed by 6 bases and the J gene end by 0 bases; junction bases not matched to a gene: 12. The CDR3 totals 18 residues. CDR3 nucleotide sequence: TGTGCCAGCAGGCGGTCCGGGACTAGCTTTTCCTCCTACAATGAGCAGTTCTTC. Amino acids: CASRRSGTSFSSYNEQFF.

This clonotype was found a few times. This chain joins TRBV15 and TRBJ1-1; D remains unclear. The CDR3 has 13 amino acids. V was shortened by 0 bases and J by 8 bases, with 10 bases between the two germline ends. Germline loops: CDR1 LNHNV, CDR2 YYDKDF (reference sequence). The CDR3 sequence is CATSRDGLAEAFF. The CDR3 nucleotides read TGTGCCACCAGCAGAGATGGGCTGGCCGAAGCTTTCTTT.

This clonotype occurred many times. V usage is TRBV6-4 and J usage is TRBJ1-2; 9 nucleotides line up with TRBD1. The CDR3 spans 15 residues. Trimming cost V 3 bases and J 5 bases; bases outside gene matches: 7. From germline, CDR1 is MRHNA and CDR2 SNTAGT. CDR3 bases: TGTGCCAGCAGTGATTCGGGACAGGGATCTTATGGCTACACCTTC. This codes for CASSDSGQGSYGYTF.

The sample holds many counts of this clonotype. This sequence joins TRBV5-1 and TRBJ2-6; D is ambiguous. V lost 2 bases, J lost 1 base, and 4 bases lay in between. CDR3 length: 14 residues. CDR1 is SGHRS and CDR2 is YFSETQ in the germline V gene. CDR3: CASSFASGANVLTF. DNA for the CDR3: TGCGCCAGCAGCTTCGCGTCTGGGGCCAACGTCCTGACTTTC.

A few counts support this clonotype. The rearrangement links TRBV20-1 to TRBJ1-6, with 8 positions matching TRBD1. The length of the CDR3 is 15 residues. V was clipped by 0 bases and J by 17 bases; unmatched bases: 15. Germline CDR1 and CDR2: DFQATT and SNEGSKA (reference sequence). CDR3 loop: CSARDVVGQAQAIHF. In DNA, the CDR3 is TGCAGTGCTAGAGATGTTGTGGGACAGGCCCAGGCTATCCACTTT.

This CDR3 reads CASSLGTGVSNQPQHF. The CDR3 nucleotides are TGTGCCAGCAGCTTAGGGACAGGTGTTAGCAATCAGCCCCAGCATTTT. This sequence joins TRBV7-2 and TRBJ1-5; 7 bases line up with TRBD1. This CDR3 has 16 amino acids. Germline-derived CDR1 and CDR2 are SGHTA and FQGNSA. V gave up 1 base and J gave up 0 bases; unmatched junction bases: 3.

This clonotype was counted only a few times. The V gene is TRBV12-3 or TRBV12-4, the J gene TRBJ2-1, with D possibly being TRBD2 (6 bases). The CDR3 length is 14 residues. Trimming shortened V by 8 bases and J by 2 bases, and 13 bases separated the two germline ends. This CDR3 reads CASLRAGTYNEQFF. The CDR3 DNA reads TGTGCCAGCCTGAGGGCGGGAACCTACAATGAGCAGTTCTTC.

The chain combines TRBV18 with TRBJ2-5; the match to TRBD1 covers 7 bases. The CDR3 is 13 amino acids. Germline CDR1 is KGHSH and CDR2 is LQKENI. The V segment lost 4 bases and the J segment 3 bases; nucleotides outside the gene matches: 2. CDR3 protein: CASSRGTEETQYF. The CDR3 DNA reads as TGTGCCAGCTCACGGGGGACAGAAGAGACCCAGTACTTC. Full variable domain (remainder filled in from reference TRBV18 and TRBJ2-5): NAGVMQNPRHLVRRRGQEARLRCSPMKGHSHVYWYRQLPEEGLKFMVYLQKENIIDESGMPKERFSAEFPKEGPSILRIQQVVRGDSAAYFCASSRGTEETQYFGPGTRLLVL.

The chain combines TRBV6-2 or TRBV6-3 with TRBJ1-5, with D hard to call. The germline V and J ends were trimmed by 6 bases and 8 bases, with 17 bases remaining between them. The CDR3 has 14 amino acids. Germline CDR1 MNHEY, CDR2 SVGEGT. CDR3 region: CASSPFLRWEPQHF. The DNA of the CDR3 is TGTGCCAGCAGCCCATTTCTGCGCTGGGAGCCCCAGCATTTT.

This clonotype has just a few counts. CDR3 sequence (DNA): TGCGCCAGCAGCTTGGCCGAGTTGGAGGGCACTGAAGCTTTCTTT. This codes for CASSLAELEGTEAFF. The chain is built from TRBV5-1 and TRBJ1-1; D gene uncertain. This CDR3 spans 15 amino acids. The germline CDR1 and CDR2 sequences are SGHRS and YFSETQ. V was trimmed by 0 bases and J by 4 bases, leaving 13 bases between them.

This clonotype has just a few counts. The chain joins TRBV18 to TRBJ2-7, with D possibly matching TRBD2 (5 bases). Germline values: CDR1 KGHSH, CDR2 LQKENI. Trimming cost V 5 bases and J 1 base, with 9 bases left between them. The CDR3 covers 13 residues. CDR3 region: CASSSLVSYEQYF. CDR3 DNA sequence: TGTGCCAGCTCATCACTAGTTTCCTACGAGCAGTACTTC.

In its sample, this clonotype was seen a few times. The CDR3 coding sequence is TGTGCCAGCAAAAGGCAGGGGGTGAATGAGCAGTTCTTC. Translating gives CASKRQGVNEQFF. The chain has TRBV6-1 and TRBJ2-1; 7 nucleotides line up with TRBD1. The CDR3 length is 13 residues. CDR1 and CDR2 from the germline V gene are MNHNS and SASEGT. V gave up 7 bases and J gave up 7 bases; unmatched junction bases: 7.